This passage covers 2 T cell receptor beta chains from one sample sequenced in a study of preoperative IRX-2 immunotherapy in early breast cancer. TCRdb keeps only in-frame clones here, not all; method: immunoSEQ multiplex PCR. The table shows around 88,000 clones, with just over 85% occurring only once. Treatment described: preoperative locoregional IRX-2 cytokine immunotherapy. The specimen was tumor tissue, collected after IRX-2 immunotherapy. Source of these receptors: a human donor with breast cancer.

The chain links TRBV29-1 to TRBJ1-5; D is perhaps TRBD1 (6 bases). CDR3 length: 13 amino acids. CDR1 is SQVTM and CDR2 is ANQGSEA in the germline V gene. V was trimmed by 5 bases and J by 3 bases, leaving 11 bases between them. DNA for the CDR3: TGCAGCGTTAAAGGGGGTCTCAATCAGCCCCAGCATTTT. Encoded protein: CSVKGGLNQPQHF. Variable domain in full (rest from reference TRBV29-1 and TRBJ1-5): SAVISQKPSRDICQRGTSLTIQCQVDSQVTMMFWYRQQPGQSLTLIATANQGSEATYESGFVIDKFPISRPNLTFSTLTVSNMSPEDSSIYLCSVKGGLNQPQHFGDGTRLSIL.

V is TRBV5-1 and J is TRBJ2-2, with D perhaps being TRBD1 or TRBD2 (5 bases each). Trimming left V 0 bases short and J 2 bases short, with 5 bases between. Germline CDR1 reads SGHRS; CDR2 reads YFSETQ. The CDR3 is 14 residues long. The CDR3 bases are TGCGCCAGCAGCTTGGGGGACAACACCGGGGAGCTGTTTTTT. This codes for CASSLGDNTGELFF.